This T cell receptor beta chain stems from a study of cytomegalovirus exposure and HLA in healthy donors. About the study: Unique TCRs numbering around 85 million, obtained from HLA-typed donors, made up an early data release. Findings and limits, study-wide: Cytomegalovirus-associated status was assigned to 164 TCR beta chains. A highly shared variant cluster was judged a likely technical artifact.

This clone was counted once. Its antigen is unidentified. This CDR3 region has 15 residues. Per the germline V gene, CDR1 is SGHRS and CDR2 is YFSETQ. V dropped 2 bases and J dropped 2 bases, with 13 bases sitting between them. The PCR made use of 60 Vbeta and 13 Jbeta primers. Repertoires were generated with immunoSEQ multiplex PCR, while TCRdb's copy carries only in-frame clones and drops some. The table lists around 200,000 clones, about 80% of them singletons. The rearrangement uses TRBV5-1 and TRBJ2-5; D remains ambiguous. What was sequenced was PBMCs. The clonotype comes from a male donor in good health and CMV-seronegative. The CDR3, as DNA: TGCGCCAGCAGCTTTTCAGACAAATCACAAGAGACCCAGTACTTC. It encodes CASSFSDKSQETQYF.